This T cell receptor (beta chain) originates from a study of CD4+ T cells in melanoma. General study findings and limits: Reportedly, melanoma neoantigen-specific CD4+ T cells showed varied differentiation states. A reported correlation linked neoantigen-specific CD4+ T cells to CD8+, macrophage and B cell function.

The method was immunoSEQ multiplex PCR; TCRdb's version includes in-frame clones alone and lacks a portion of them. The sample has 110,000 to 150,000 clones, about nine tenths seen once. Concerning this clone itself: Its cognate antigen is unknown.

Trimming at V came to 5 bases and at J to 2 bases, leaving 1 base not matched to a gene. Germline V gene sequence: CDR1 SNHLY, CDR2 FYNNEI. CDR3 size: 13 residues. The chain carries TRBV2 and TRBJ2-3, with TRBD2 matching over 7 bases. The TCR sequence derives from a human donor with melanoma. The CDR3 reads CASSRDYTDTQYF. DNA for the CDR3: TGTGCCAGCAGTAGGGACTACACAGATACGCAGTATTTT.